These 23 T cell receptor beta chains were all obtained from the same sample, sequenced in a study of CD8 T cells in ankylosing spondylitis (dated by TCRdb to about 2017). Library preparation used 5' RACE. Sequenced on an Illumina HiSeq 2500. The raw public reads went through TCRdb reprocessing: fastp at Q25, MiXCR clone calling, in-frame beta chains kept. Rows with one shared CDR3 protein collapse into an entry with the most common genes and DNA. Here the sample has about 240,000 distinct CDR3 sequences; around a tenth occur a single time. 5.5% to 8% of the sample is taken by the ten largest. The specimen sequenced was blood, either unsorted or a sorted T cell fraction (not recorded which). These receptors were obtained from a male donor with ankylosing spondylitis or in good health (not recorded which).

This clonotype was found many times. V usage is TRBV5-1 and J usage is TRBJ2-3; a weak D match, TRBD2 (6 bases). The germline gives CDR1 SGHRS, CDR2 YFSETQ. The CDR3 totals 16 residues. Trimming shortened V by 3 bases and J by 0 bases, and 14 bases separated the two germline ends. CDR3 in DNA: TGCGCCAGCAGCTACGGAGCGGGCCAGAGCACAGATACGCAGTATTTT. Protein: CASSYGAGQSTDTQYF.

This clonotype came up many times. The rearrangement uses TRBV20-1 and TRBJ1-3, with 10 bases matching TRBD1. Germline V gene data show CDR1 as DFQATT and CDR2 as SNEGSKA (reference sequence). The junction had 5 bases not matched to a gene; V was cut back by 6 bases and J by 6 bases. The CDR3 loop spans 13 amino acids. The DNA of the CDR3 is TGCAGTGCCCGCGGACAGGGGGTAAACACCATATATTTT. Amino acid sequence: CSARGQGVNTIYF.

In its sample, this clonotype was seen a few times. The V gene is TRBV14, the J gene TRBJ2-1; 9 bases fit TRBD2. The ends lost 4 bases at V and 5 bases at J; junction bases unmatched: 6. CDR1 and CDR2 (germline): SGHDN, FVKESK. The CDR3 is 15 residues long. CDR3 nucleotide sequence: TGTGCCAGCAGCCTTTTAGCGGGAGTCCACAATGAGCAGTTCTTC. Translated, it gives CASSLLAGVHNEQFF. Full variable domain (rest looked up from reference TRBV14 and TRBJ2-1): EAGVTQFPSHSVIEKGQTVTLRCDPISGHDNLYWYRRVMGKEIKFLLHFVKESKQDESGMPNNRFLAERTGGTYSTLKVQPAELEDSGVYFCASSLLAGVHNEQFFGPGTRLTVL.

This clonotype was recorded many times. The chain carries TRBV4-2 and TRBJ2-3, with 10 bases lining up with TRBD2. Losses at the gene ends were 0 bases for V and 4 bases for J; bases not matched to a gene: 4. Germline-derived CDR1 and CDR2 are LGHNA and YNFKEQ. The CDR3 totals 16 residues. The CDR3 sequence: CASSQDRSGGADTQYF. CDR3 DNA sequence: TGTGCCAGCAGCCAAGATAGAAGCGGGGGGGCAGATACGCAGTATTTT.

This clonotype was detected many times. This chain joins TRBV5-1 and TRBJ1-2; TRBD1 might be the D (6 bases). Germline lookup yields CDR1 SGHRS and CDR2 YFSETQ. V lost 0 bases to trimming and J lost 2 bases, with 11 bases between them. The CDR3 is 15 amino acids. The CDR3 loop is CASSLDPGANYGYTF. CDR3 bases: TGCGCCAGCAGCTTGGATCCAGGGGCGAACTATGGCTACACCTTC.

The chain joins TRBV10-3 to TRBJ2-5, with TRBD1 as a possible D gene (5 bases). Germline V gene data show CDR1 as ENHRY and CDR2 as SYGVKD. This CDR3 has 16 residues. Trimming stripped 5 bases from V and 1 base from J, with 17 bases between. CDR3 bases: TGTGCCATCAGTCCAGGATACGGTAGGGGCCAAGAGACCCAGTACTTC. It specifies CAISPGYGRGQETQYF.

This clonotype came up many times. The V gene is TRBV5-5, the J gene TRBJ2-3; D may correspond to TRBD1 or TRBD2 (6 bases each). V lost 4 bases, J lost 1 base, and 22 bases lay in between. The germline V gene encodes CDR1 SGHKS and CDR2 YYEKEE (reference sequence). This CDR3 is built from 18 residues. The CDR3 is CASSNTRVGGPGTDTQYF. The CDR3 DNA sequence: TGTGCCAGCAGCAACACAAGGGTTGGGGGGCCTGGCACAGATACGCAGTATTTT.

The table lists this clonotype with a few counts. This chain joins TRBV2 and TRBJ1-3, with TRBD1 matching over 9 bases. The germline V gene encodes CDR1 SNHLY and CDR2 FYNNEI. V shed 4 bases and J 4 bases; nucleotides not matched to a gene: 8. The CDR3 extends over 16 amino acids. DNA for the CDR3: TGTGCCAGCAGTGCCCTCGGGACAGGGTCAGGAAACACCATATATTTT. It specifies CASSALGTGSGNTIYF. Complete variable domain (other parts from reference TRBV2 and TRBJ1-3): EPEVTQTPSHQVTQMGQEVILRCVPISNHLYFYWYRQILGQKVEFLVSFYNNEISEKSEIFDDQFSVERPDGSNFTLKIRSTKLEDSAMYFCASSALGTGSGNTIYFGEGSWLTVV.

This clonotype was counted at least ten times. The chain recombines TRBV28 with TRBJ2-7, with 7 bases identical to TRBD1. CDR1 is MDHEN, CDR2 SYDVKM, per germline. Trimming cost V 5 bases and J 2 bases; bases outside gene matches: 6. This CDR3 spans 14 amino acids. The CDR3 coding sequence is TGTGCCAGCAGTCAACAGGGGCCCGCCTACGAGCAGTACTTC. It yields the protein CASSQQGPAYEQYF.

The sample holds many counts of this clonotype. This rearrangement joins TRBV6-5 to TRBJ2-7; 7 bases are shared with TRBD1. Trimming removed 2 bases from V and 2 bases from J; junction bases left unmatched: 12. Germline lookup yields CDR1 MNHEY and CDR2 SVGAGI. The CDR3 consists of 17 residues. Here the CDR3 DNA reads TGTGCCAGCAGTTACCCCCCGGACAGGAAAAACCCCTACGAGCAGTACTTC. Translation: CASSYPPDRKNPYEQYF.

This clonotype was seen ten or more times. This chain connects TRBV5-1 to TRBJ1-2, with 10 nucleotides matching TRBD1. The CDR3 length is 14 residues. The junction had 4 bases not matched to a gene; V was cut back by 0 bases and J by 8 bases. The germline V gene encodes CDR1 SGHRS and CDR2 YFSETQ. The CDR3 spells CASSLGQGARGYTF. As DNA, the CDR3 is TGCGCCAGCAGCTTGGGACAGGGGGCTAGAGGCTACACCTTC.

This clonotype was counted ten times or more. V gene TRBV9 combines with J gene TRBJ2-3, with TRBD2 matching 9 bases. CDR3 length: 15 residues. Germline V gives CDR1 SGDLS, CDR2 YYNGEE. Germline trimming cut 2 bases from V and 3 bases from J; bases unmatched to any gene: 4. CDR3: CASSVEGLATDTQYF. Here the CDR3 DNA reads TGTGCCAGCAGCGTCGAAGGACTAGCGACAGATACGCAGTATTTT.

This chain uses TRBV29-1 with TRBJ2-7, with D perhaps matching TRBD2 (5 bases). The CDR3 has 16 amino acids. Germline CDR1 reads SQVTM; CDR2 reads ANQGSEA. V dropped 7 bases and J dropped 3 bases, with 25 bases sitting between them. In nucleotides, the CDR3 is TGCAGCGCCCTTTGGTTGGCGGGTGACGGCTACTACGAGCAGTACTTC. Translation gives CSALWLAGDGYYEQYF.

This clonotype was found a few times. CDR3 coding DNA: TGTGCCAGCAGTTACCAAGCCGGGACAGGGGGCGTATCCCCCTACGAGCAGTACTTC. Translation: CASSYQAGTGGVSPYEQYF. This chain uses TRBV6-5 with TRBJ2-7, with 12 bases lining up with TRBD1. J lost 2 bases, V lost 2 bases, and 13 bases had no gene match. From germline, CDR1 is MNHEY and CDR2 SVGAGI. This CDR3 comprises 19 residues.

The sample holds a few counts of this clonotype. The chain employs TRBV15 and TRBJ2-7; TRBD1 matches at 8 bases. Germline CDR1 is LNHNV and CDR2 is YYDKDF (reference sequence). Trimming took 0 bases from V and 3 from J; bases not matched to a gene: 7. This CDR3 comprises 16 residues. The CDR3, as DNA: TGTGCCACCAGCAGAGATAGGACAGGGACCTTCTACGAGCAGTACTTC. Its protein product is CATSRDRTGTFYEQYF.

The table lists this clonotype with many counts. CDR3 loop: CASSLGDGDPEAFF. CDR3 sequence (DNA): TGCGCCAGCAGCTTGGGGGACGGAGACCCAGAAGCTTTCTTT. The rearrangement uses TRBV5-1 and TRBJ1-1, with D tentatively TRBD1 (5 bases). Looked up from germline, CDR1 is SGHRS and CDR2 is YFSETQ. The CDR3 runs 14 residues. V gave up 0 bases and J gave up 8 bases, with 14 bases separating them. The full variable domain, with the rest looked up from reference TRBV5-1 and TRBJ1-1, is KAGVTQTPRYLIKTRGQQVTLSCSPISGHRSVSWYQQTPGQGLQFLFEYFSETQRNKGNFPGRFSGRQFSNSRSEMNVSTLELGDSALYLCASSLGDGDPEAFFGQGTRLTVV.

This clonotype was observed a few times. This chain connects TRBV7-9 to TRBJ2-3, with D possibly being TRBD1 (5 bases). CDR1 is SEHNR and CDR2 is FQNEAQ in the germline V gene (reference sequence). V was clipped by 5 bases and J by 5 bases, with 20 bases between them. This CDR3 comprises 16 residues. CDR3 nucleotides: TGTGCCAGCAGCCCAACCGGGCCTAGGGGCCAAGATACGCAGTATTTT. It encodes CASSPTGPRGQDTQYF.

This chain uses TRBV12-2 with TRBJ1-2. TRBV12-2 is described as a pseudogene. The CDR3 has 13 residues. CDR3 coding DNA: TGTGCAAGTCGCTTCGGCGGGGTAGAGGGCTACACCTTC. Translated: CASRFGGVEGYTF.

This clonotype has a handful of counts. This chain uses TRBV7-3 with TRBJ1-3; possible D gene TRBD1, 6 bases. Germline CDR1 SGHTA, CDR2 FQGTGA. The CDR3 is 13 amino acids. Trimming removed 2 bases from V and 5 bases from J, with 7 bases in between. The CDR3 is CASSLQGRNTIYF. CDR3 nucleotide sequence: TGTGCCAGCAGCTTACAGGGGAGAAACACCATATATTTT.

This clonotype was counted at least ten times. This chain uses TRBV5-1 with TRBJ2-7; D call uncertain. This CDR3 region has 13 residues. Per germline, CDR1 SGHRS and CDR2 YFSETQ. With 4 bases removed from V and 5 bases from J, the gap between germline ends came to 13 bases. The CDR3 region is CASSPLLQNEQYF. CDR3 coding DNA: TGCGCCAGCAGCCCGCTATTGCAAAACGAGCAGTACTTC.

This clonotype was found a few times. The CDR3 nucleotides are TGTGCCAGCAGTTCAACGCCTGGACTAGCGGGAGGACCTTTATGGCGCAATGAGCAGTTCTTC. Protein sequence: CASSSTPGLAGGPLWRNEQFF. The chain couples TRBV28 to TRBJ2-1, with 14 bases aligning to TRBD2. Germline lookup yields CDR1 MDHEN and CDR2 SYDVKM. J lost 6 bases, V lost 4 bases, and 20 bases had no gene match. This CDR3 comprises 21 residues.

The chain carries TRBV20-1 and TRBJ2-1, with 10 nucleotides matching TRBD2. The germline V gene encodes CDR1 DFQATT and CDR2 SNEGSKA (reference sequence). The CDR3 totals 15 residues. The trim removed 1 base at V and 7 bases at J, leaving 7 bases unmatched. Here the CDR3 DNA reads TGCAGTGCTAGAGTCCTAGCGGGAGTACGAAATGAGCAGTTCTTC. Translated, it gives CSARVLAGVRNEQFF.

In its sample, this clonotype was seen many times. J is TRBJ2-3 and V is TRBV5-1; D may be TRBD1 (6 bases). The germline V and J ends were trimmed by 5 bases and 3 bases, with 13 bases remaining between them. Germline CDR1 is SGHRS and CDR2 is YFSETQ. This CDR3 region has 14 residues. The CDR3 sequence is CASRTGFLTDTQYF. CDR3 bases: TGCGCCAGCAGAACAGGGTTTTTAACAGATACGCAGTATTTT.